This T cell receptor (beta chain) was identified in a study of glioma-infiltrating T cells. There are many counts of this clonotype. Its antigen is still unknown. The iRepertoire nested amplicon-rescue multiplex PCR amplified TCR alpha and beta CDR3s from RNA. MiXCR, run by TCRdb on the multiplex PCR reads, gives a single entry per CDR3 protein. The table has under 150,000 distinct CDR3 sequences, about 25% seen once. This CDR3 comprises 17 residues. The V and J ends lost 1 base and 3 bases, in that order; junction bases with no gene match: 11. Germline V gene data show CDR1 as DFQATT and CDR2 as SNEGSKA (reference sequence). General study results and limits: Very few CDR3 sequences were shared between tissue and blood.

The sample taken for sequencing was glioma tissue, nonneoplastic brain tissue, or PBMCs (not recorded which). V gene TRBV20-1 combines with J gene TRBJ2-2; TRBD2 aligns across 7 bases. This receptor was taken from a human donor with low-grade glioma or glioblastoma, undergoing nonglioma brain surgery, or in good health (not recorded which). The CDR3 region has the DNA TGCAGTGCTAGAGCCCCCGGAATGAGCGGGGACACCGGGGAGCTGTTTTTT. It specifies CSARAPGMSGDTGELFF.